These 16 T cell receptor beta chains originate from one sample sequenced in a study of blood T cells in healthy people across ages. Sample-barcoded 5' priming and a J-beta primer mix drove a second PCR of roughly 7 to 11 cycles. TCRdb reanalysed the 5' RACE reads using MiXCR and keeps one entry per CDR3 protein. Of about 500,000 distinct CDR3 sequences in the sample, less than 25% were seen once. The same data also contributed to another study, on T cells of mothers and their children.

The sequenced material came from blood. These receptors were collected from a boy aged 10-17 years in good health.

The chain couples TRBV3-1 to TRBJ2-1; tentative D call: TRBD2 (7 bases). CDR3 length: 18 amino acids. The V end lost 1 base, the J end lost 0 bases, and 16 bases lay between the germline ends. CDR1 and CDR2 (germline): LGHDT, YNNKEL (reference sequence). The CDR3 protein is CASSQGRGRGSSYNEQFF. CDR3 nucleotide sequence: TGTGCCAGCAGCCAAGGCCGGGGGCGGGGGAGCTCCTACAATGAGCAGTTCTTC.

In its sample, this clonotype was seen a few times. V gene TRBV28 combines with J gene TRBJ2-7, with TRBD1 identical over 12 bases. Losses at the gene ends were 5 bases for V and 6 bases for J; bases not matched to a gene: 8. This CDR3 is built from 15 residues. Germline loops: CDR1 MDHEN, CDR2 SYDVKM. The CDR3, as DNA: TGTGCCAGCAGTGCTACCGGGACAGGGGGCGGCGAGCAGTACTTC. It codes for CASSATGTGGGEQYF.

This chain uses TRBV9 with TRBJ1-5; D is possibly TRBD1 (6 bases). Germline V gene data show CDR1 as SGDLS and CDR2 as YYNGEE. The CDR3 runs 14 residues. Trimming cost V 9 bases and J 4 bases, with 17 bases left between them. CDR3 in DNA: TGTGCCACAGGGACATCCCTTATGAATCAGCCCCAGCATTTT. This sequence encodes CATGTSLMNQPQHF.

This clonotype has just a few counts. This chain connects TRBV18 to TRBJ2-1; 7 positions agree with TRBD1. The CDR3 length is 14 residues. V lost 4 bases to trimming and J lost 7 bases; unmatched junction nucleotides: 7. Germline CDR1 is KGHSH and CDR2 is LQKENI. The CDR3 nucleotides read TGTGCCAGCTCACTCGACAGGGCTACAAATGAGCAGTTCTTC. Amino acid sequence: CASSLDRATNEQFF.

The chain carries TRBV5-1 and TRBJ2-1; either TRBD1 or TRBD2 may fit D (5 bases each). Trimming stripped 3 bases from V and 5 bases from J, with 12 bases between. Per the germline V gene, CDR1 is SGHRS and CDR2 is YFSETQ. The CDR3 loop spans 14 amino acids. The DNA for the CDR3 is TGCGCCAGCAGCTCGACCGGGGCCCACAATGAGCAGTTCTTC. It encodes CASSSTGAHNEQFF.

This clonotype was seen more than once but under ten times. The chain links TRBV7-2 to TRBJ2-7; 7 bases line up with TRBD2. The CDR3 is made up of 13 amino acids. Germline CDR1 and CDR2: SGHTA and FQGNSA. V was clipped by 5 bases and J by 3 bases; unmatched bases: 4. The CDR3 DNA reads TGTGCCAGCAGCGAGGAGCGGGACTACGAGCAGTACTTC. It yields the protein CASSEERDYEQYF.

The CDR3 DNA reads as TGTGCCAGCAGCTTAGTACGGCGTGTGCTTTGGGGAGAGACCCAGTACTTC. Protein sequence: CASSLVRRVLWGETQYF. The chain joins TRBV11-2 to TRBJ2-5; unclear D gene. The germline V and J ends were trimmed by 1 base and 4 bases, with 19 bases remaining between them. The CDR3 sequence is 17 residues long. CDR1 and CDR2 from the germline V gene are SGHAT and FQNNGV.

V is TRBV4-3 and J is TRBJ2-3, with 7 positions matching TRBD1. The CDR3 spans 17 residues. The V and J ends lost 0 bases and 1 base, in that order; junction bases with no gene match: 7. CDR1 and CDR2 from the germline V gene are LGHNA and YSLEER. CDR3 DNA: TGCGCCAGCAGCCAAGAGTTACGGACAGGTCGCACAGATACGCAGTATTTT. This translates into CASSQELRTGRTDTQYF.

This clonotype was detected a few times. The chain links TRBV9 to TRBJ1-4; D uncertain. The germline V gene encodes CDR1 SGDLS and CDR2 YYNGEE. V gave up 0 bases and J gave up 3 bases, with 12 bases separating them. The CDR3 is 16 residues long. Written as DNA, the CDR3 is TGTGCCAGCAGCGTAGCTACCATGGGTGCTAATGAAAAACTGTTTTTT. This codes for CASSVATMGANEKLFF.

This sequence joins TRBV20-1 and TRBJ1-2, with D tentatively TRBD1 (5 bases). Germline loops: CDR1 DFQATT, CDR2 SNEGSKA (reference sequence). The germline V and J ends were trimmed by 3 bases and 8 bases, with 7 bases remaining between them. The CDR3 spans 10 residues. The CDR3 DNA reads TGCAGTGCTAGCGGGGCAGGCTACACCTTC. Translated, it gives CSASGAGYTF.

The chain is built from TRBV27 and TRBJ2-1, with a possible D match to TRBD2 (5 bases). The V gene's germline CDR1 is MNHEY and CDR2 SMNVEV (reference sequence). The CDR3 runs to 12 residues. V was pared by 5 bases and J by 10 bases, with 12 bases between. As DNA, the CDR3 is TGTGCCAGCAGTCTTCGGACGGGAGAGCAGTTCTTC. Its protein is CASSLRTGEQFF.

This rearrangement joins TRBV10-3 to TRBJ1-5, with unresolved D. CDR1 and CDR2 (germline): ENHRY, SYGVKD. Trimming stripped 6 bases from V and 6 bases from J, with 15 bases between. This CDR3 comprises 14 residues. CDR3 DNA sequence: TGTGCCATCAGCCATGACATTACGGGTCAGCCCCAGCATTTT. It yields the protein CAISHDITGQPQHF.

This clonotype was picked up a small number of times. The chain joins TRBV12-3 or TRBV12-4 to TRBJ2-5; 7 nucleotides match TRBD1. Trimming removed 5 bases from V and 11 bases from J; junction bases left unmatched: 8. This CDR3 region has 12 residues. The CDR3 here is CASSTQTGQQYF. CDR3 nucleotide sequence: TGTGCCAGCAGTACCCAGACAGGGCAGCAGTACTTC.

This clonotype was seen a handful of times. A read error may produce the germline difference seen at one junction end. V usage is TRBV12-3 or TRBV12-4 and J usage is TRBJ1-1, with TRBD1 as a possible D gene (5 bases). This CDR3 has 14 amino acids. The CDR3 loop is CAGSLRGWITEAFF. CDR3 DNA sequence: TGTGCCGGCAGTTTAAGGGGATGGATCACTGAAGCTTTCTTT.

The chain links TRBV12-3 or TRBV12-4 to TRBJ2-5; D is unresolved. This CDR3 has 13 residues. V shed 3 bases and J shed 1 base, with 6 bases lying between them. CDR3 nucleotides: TGTGCCAGCAGTTTTTACCTCCAAGAGACCCAGTACTTC. Residues: CASSFYLQETQYF.

The V and J genes are TRBV27 and TRBJ2-7; D is unresolved. Between the trimmed V and J ends, which lost 2 bases and 2 bases, there was a span of 7 bases. The length of the CDR3 is 13 residues. Looked up from germline, CDR1 is MNHEY and CDR2 is SMNVEV (reference sequence). CDR3 DNA: TGTGCCAGCAGTTTAGTTGCTGCCTACGAGCAGTACTTC. Its translation is CASSLVAAYEQYF.